The present TCR beta chain was sequenced within a study of blood T cell repertoires in COVID-19. Only in-frame clones appear in the TCRdb table, and some are missing; sequencing was by immunoSEQ multiplex PCR. The repertoire holds tens of thousands of clones, with about 77% as singletons. With 8 bases removed from V and 6 bases from J, the gap between germline ends came to 20 bases. CDR1 LGHDT and CDR2 YNNKEL come from the germline V gene (reference sequence). The CDR3 extends over 15 amino acids. This TCR was sampled from an elderly man with active or convalescent COVID-19. This chain uses TRBV3-1 (or the pseudogene TRBV3-2) with TRBJ2-1; D gene unclear. Material: peripheral blood. CDR3 DNA sequence: TGTGCCAGCTCCCCCCCGGGTCGCATCTCCAATGAGCAGTTCTTC. Its protein is CASSPPGRISNEQFF.